This TCR beta chain appears in the sequencing data of a study of early T cells in non-severe SARS-CoV-2 infection. One entry per CDR3 protein, called by TCRdb with MiXCR from the 5' RACE reads. The table shows tens of thousands of distinct CDR3 sequences, with over 9% occurring only once. V lost 3 bases and J 0 bases, leaving 15 bases between the germline ends. The CDR3 has 16 amino acids. Germline values: CDR1 ENHRY, CDR2 SYGVKD. This sequence joins TRBV10-3 and TRBJ2-7; D remains ambiguous. The receptor's source is an adult who was a healthcare worker with PCR-confirmed SARS-CoV-2 infection or an uninfected control (not recorded which). Source: whole blood, taken at baseline. The DNA of the CDR3 is TGTGCCATCAGTGACCCTAATGGCGCCTACTCCTACGAGCAGTACTTC. This translates into CAISDPNGAYSYEQYF.